Reported below is one T cell receptor (beta chain). The CDR3 spans 16 residues. Trimming cost V 4 bases and J 0 bases, with 13 bases left between them. Germline V lookup: CDR1 MNHEY, CDR2 SVGAGI. This sample was included in a study of cytomegalovirus exposure and HLA in healthy donors. 13 Jbeta primers and 60 Vbeta primers were used for the PCR. Sequencing used immunoSEQ multiplex PCR; TCRdb keeps in-frame clones, though not all of them. Counted here are around 170,000 clones, around 80% occurring once; the ten biggest clones make up under 2.5%. Source material: PBMCs. This rearrangement joins TRBV6-5 to TRBJ2-4; no clear D gene. This TCR derives from a woman between 25 and 40 years old in good health and CMV-seropositive. CDR3 coding DNA: TGTGCCAGCAGTTCACCGCGAACCCTAGCCAAAAACATTCAGTACTTC. This codes for CASSSPRTLAKNIQYF.